Presented here are 24 T cell receptor beta chains from one specimen sequenced in a study of memory CD4+ T cells and cytomegalovirus serostatus. The method was immunoSEQ multiplex PCR; TCRdb's version includes in-frame clones alone and lacks a portion of them. The sample has approximately 51,000 clones; around 70% are singletons. The sort gate was single viable CD3+CD4+CD8-CD45RO+ cells for memory CD4+ T cells. The sample was memory CD4+ T cells from blood. These receptors were collected from an adult in good health and CMV-seropositive.

The count of this clone is one. The genes are TRBV7-8 and TRBJ1-5; D gene unclear. The V end was cut by 1 base, the J end by 5 bases, with 6 bases between. Germline values: CDR1 SGHVS, CDR2 FQNEAQ. The CDR3 is made up of 13 amino acids. For the CDR3, the DNA is TGTGCCAGCAGCTTAGTGAACTATCAGCCCCAGCATTTT. Translation: CASSLVNYQPQHF.

The chain joins TRBV4-1 to TRBJ1-1; the D gene is possibly TRBD1 (6 bases). The germline V gene encodes CDR1 MGHRA and CDR2 YSYEKL. V was trimmed by 7 bases and J by 5 bases, leaving 14 bases between them. The CDR3 is made up of 13 amino acids. CDR3 in DNA: TGCGCCAGCAAACGTGGACAGTCTACTGAAGCTTTCTTT. Protein: CASKRGQSTEAFF.

V usage is TRBV18 and J usage is TRBJ2-7; 7 nucleotides match TRBD1. The V and J ends lost 2 bases and 3 bases, in that order; junction bases with no gene match: 7. Germline values: CDR1 KGHSH, CDR2 LQKENI. The CDR3 has 15 residues. The CDR3, as DNA: TGTGCCAGCTCACCAACCGGGACAGTGTTCTACGAGCAGTACTTC. Its translation is CASSPTGTVFYEQYF.

Only a few counts were recorded for this clone. The J gene is TRBJ1-5, the V gene TRBV4-1, with TRBD1 identical over 9 bases. Trimming removed 4 bases from V and 5 bases from J; junction bases left unmatched: 9. Germline V gene data show CDR1 as MGHRA and CDR2 as YSYEKL. The CDR3 length is 16 residues. The CDR3, as DNA: TGCGCCAGCAGCCCCGGGACAGGGTCTATTGATCAGCCCCAGCATTTT. Its translation is CASSPGTGSIDQPQHF.

This chain connects TRBV5-5 to TRBJ2-3; no reliable D call. Germline-derived CDR1 and CDR2 are SGHKS and YYEKEE (reference sequence). The CDR3 totals 13 residues. V was trimmed by 2 bases and J by 0 bases, leaving 4 bases between them. CDR3 in DNA: TGTGCCAGCAGCTTACCTAGCACAGATACGCAGTATTTT. Its protein product is CASSLPSTDTQYF.

This rearrangement joins TRBV7-8 to TRBJ1-2; unclear D gene. Germline V CDR1 and CDR2: SGHVS, FQNEAQ. This CDR3 is 13 amino acids long. The V end was cut by 2 bases, the J end by 6 bases, with 10 bases between. CDR3 region: CASSLILTDGYTF. CDR3 in DNA: TGTGCCAGCAGCTTAATTCTGACGGATGGCTACACCTTC.

This sequence joins TRBV9 and TRBJ2-7; the D call may be TRBD1 or TRBD2 (6 bases each). Germline assignment: CDR1 SGDLS and CDR2 YYNGEE. CDR3 length: 16 amino acids. The V gene lost 2 bases and the J gene lost 6 bases, with 21 bases spanning the gap. The CDR3 bases are TGTGCCAGCAGCGTTGGTAGTTGGGGGGCGACAGGCGAGCAGTACTTC. Translated: CASSVGSWGATGEQYF.

The V and J genes are TRBV4-3 and TRBJ1-6; D call uncertain. The V gene's germline CDR1 is LGHNA and CDR2 YSLEER. The V and J ends lost 0 bases and 7 bases respectively, with 10 bases between them. The CDR3 extends over 15 amino acids. The CDR3 protein is CASSQETAANSPLHF. The CDR3, as DNA: TGCGCCAGCAGCCAAGAAACGGCAGCCAATTCACCCCTCCACTTT.

The J gene is TRBJ1-2, the V gene TRBV6-5; D gene uncertain. The CDR3 is made up of 11 amino acids. V lost 8 bases, J lost 8 bases, and 12 bases lay in between. Germline values: CDR1 MNHEY, CDR2 SVGAGI. The CDR3 region is CASREAQGYTF. CDR3 in DNA: TGTGCCAGCCGCGAAGCCCAGGGCTACACCTTC.

The genes are TRBV5-1 and TRBJ1-2, with D uncertain. Per germline, CDR1 SGHRS and CDR2 YFSETQ. The CDR3 is 12 residues long. V dropped 4 bases and J dropped 6 bases, with 10 bases sitting between them. CDR3 loop: CASSREVDGYTF. CDR3 nucleotides: TGCGCCAGCAGCAGGGAAGTGGATGGCTACACCTTC. The full variable domain, with the rest looked up from reference TRBV5-1 and TRBJ1-2, is KAGVTQTPRYLIKTRGQQVTLSCSPISGHRSVSWYQQTPGQGLQFLFEYFSETQRNKGNFPGRFSGRQFSNSRSEMNVSTLELGDSALYLCASSREVDGYTFGSGTRLTVV.

The V gene is TRBV29-1, the J gene TRBJ2-1; D might be TRBD1 (6 bases). This CDR3 comprises 11 residues. Germline V lookup: CDR1 SQVTM, CDR2 ANQGSEA. Trimming took 7 bases from V and 9 from J, leaving 13 bases between them. CDR3 nucleotide sequence: TGCAGCGGGGATAGAGGGGGTGAGCAGTTCTTC. Translation: CSGDRGGEQFF.

The chain employs TRBV6-7 and TRBJ2-1; a weak D match, TRBD2 (7 bases). TRBV6-7 is reported as an ORF; its role is uncertain. The CDR3 is 16 amino acids. The ends were cut back, 7 bases at V and 4 bases at J, with 20 bases in the middle. CDR3 DNA sequence: TGTGCCAGCACCTCCAACAGGGAGGGGAAGTACAATGAGCAGTTCTTC. Its translation is CASTSNREGKYNEQFF.

This clone came up a few times. The chain carries TRBV29-1 and TRBJ1-1, with D tentatively TRBD1 (6 bases). V was pared by 7 bases and J by 5 bases, with 20 bases between. CDR1 and CDR2 (germline): SQVTM, ANQGSEA. The CDR3 contains 14 residues. This CDR3 reads CSATTSGAGTEAFF. CDR3 DNA sequence: TGCAGCGCCACCACTTCAGGGGCTGGAACTGAAGCTTTCTTT. The entire variable domain, with the rest obtained from reference TRBV29-1 and TRBJ1-1, is as follows: SAVISQKPSRDICQRGTSLTIQCQVDSQVTMMFWYRQQPGQSLTLIATANQGSEATYESGFVIDKFPISRPNLTFSTLTVSNMSPEDSSIYLCSATTSGAGTEAFFGQGTRLTVV.

The V call is TRBV18, the J call TRBJ2-5; possibly TRBD1 for D (5 bases). CDR3 size: 13 residues. Trimming pared 2 bases from V and 2 bases from J, leaving 6 bases between. Germline CDR1 reads KGHSH; CDR2 reads LQKENI. CDR3 sequence (DNA): TGTGCCAGCTCACCAGACAGACAAGAGACCCAGTACTTC. Protein: CASSPDRQETQYF.

The chain combines TRBV28 with TRBJ1-2, with D possibly TRBD1 on 6 matching bases. Germline loops: CDR1 MDHEN, CDR2 SYDVKM. The CDR3 runs to 17 residues. Trimming removed 6 bases from V and 4 bases from J, with 24 bases in between. For the CDR3, the DNA is TGTGCCAGCAGGCCCATACCCCTGGGGGGCCTTTTCTATGGCTACACCTTC. Its translation: CASRPIPLGGLFYGYTF.

This chain joins TRBV5-8 and TRBJ2-5, with TRBD1 as a possible D gene (5 bases). Trimming cost V 0 bases and J 4 bases, with 13 bases left between them. CDR1 and CDR2 (germline): SGHTS, YDEGEE. The CDR3 consists of 15 residues. The CDR3 region has the DNA TGTGCCAGCAGCTTGGGAGGATCTCAGGGAGAGACCCAGTACTTC. Encoded protein: CASSLGGSQGETQYF.

The chain links TRBV7-6 to TRBJ2-5; 10 nucleotides align to TRBD1. This CDR3 comprises 16 residues. Germline V gene lookup returns CDR1 SGHVS and CDR2 FNYEAQ. J gave up 5 bases and V 1 base, and 7 bases lay outside the gene matches. CDR3 sequence (DNA): TGTGCCAGCAGCTTAGTAATCGGGACAGGGGTTGAGACCCAGTACTTC. The encoded protein is CASSLVIGTGVETQYF.

The chain carries TRBV19 and TRBJ2-1; 8 positions agree with TRBD2. There are 15 residues in the CDR3. After removal of 2 bases from V and 1 base from J, the junction contained 1 base not matched to a gene. Germline CDR1 reads LNHDA; CDR2 reads SQIVND (reference sequence). The CDR3 spells CASSIRGGSYNEQFF. The CDR3 DNA reads TGTGCCAGTAGTATACGGGGGGGTTCCTACAATGAGCAGTTCTTC.

With regard to this clone: A junction end diverges from the germline sequence, so it may reflect a read error. This rearrangement joins TRBV7-7 to TRBJ2-7; tentative D call: TRBD1 (6 bases). The CDR3 runs to 14 residues. Germline-derived CDR1 and CDR2 are SSHAT and FNYEAQ (reference sequence). CDR3 nucleotides: TGTGCTAGCAGCTTAGGGGCAGGGGACTACGAGCAGTACTTC. Translating gives CASSLGAGDYEQYF.

V usage is TRBV19 and J usage is TRBJ2-3; no reliable D call. Germline CDR1 and CDR2: LNHDA and SQIVND (reference sequence). This CDR3 is built from 14 residues. V was trimmed by 7 bases and J by 4 bases, leaving 15 bases between them. CDR3 in DNA: TGTGCCAGTACCTCCCGGAGAGGCGCAGATACGCAGTATTTT. Protein sequence: CASTSRRGADTQYF.

The V and J genes are TRBV7-8 and TRBJ2-7, with D uncertain. This CDR3 is 14 amino acids long. The germline CDR1 and CDR2 sequences are SGHVS and FQNEAQ. The V and J ends lost 0 bases and 4 bases respectively, with 10 bases between them. The CDR3 loop reads CASSLAHGRYEQYF. The CDR3 DNA sequence: TGTGCCAGCAGCTTAGCTCACGGACGGTACGAGCAGTACTTC.

The V gene is TRBV6-1, the J gene TRBJ2-1; TRBD2 aligns across 14 bases. Looked up from germline, CDR1 is MNHNS and CDR2 is SASEGT. The CDR3 is made up of 15 amino acids. The trim removed 1 base at V and 7 bases at J, leaving 0 bases unmatched. The CDR3 nucleotides read TGTGCCAGCAGTGAAGGGACTAGCGGGGGGAATGAGCAGTTCTTC. Translating gives CASSEGTSGGNEQFF.

This chain connects TRBV7-9 to TRBJ2-7; D perhaps matches TRBD1 (6 bases). V shed 3 bases and J shed 3 bases, with 9 bases lying between them. This CDR3 comprises 13 residues. Germline V gene sequence: CDR1 SEHNR, CDR2 FQNEAQ (reference sequence). The CDR3 here is CASSLSTGYEQYF. The CDR3 DNA reads as TGTGCCAGCAGCTTGTCGACAGGCTACGAGCAGTACTTC.

V usage is TRBV2 and J usage is TRBJ2-5; 14 nucleotides agree with TRBD2. This CDR3 spans 15 amino acids. Germline loops: CDR1 SNHLY, CDR2 FYNNEI. V lost 8 bases, J lost 1 base, and 3 bases stayed unmatched. In DNA, the CDR3 is TGTGCCAGCGGGGGGACTAGCGGGGGCCAAGAGACCCAGTACTTC. Translated, it gives CASGGTSGGQETQYF.